This TCR beta chain was found in a study of identical twins. To note about this clonotype: The antigen is not known.

Study-level results: Abundant beta clonotypes from cord blood bore fewer insertions; memory repertoires lacked this pattern.

Using its own MiXCR run on the 5' RACE reads, TCRdb lists one record per CDR3 protein. The table shows more than 650,000 distinct CDR3 sequences, with 5.5% to 7.5% occurring only once. The germline gives CDR1 LNHDA, CDR2 SQIVND (reference sequence). The V end lost 4 bases, the J end lost 3 bases, and 19 bases lay between the germline ends. The CDR3 is 17 residues long. The TCR comes from a young man in good health. The chain links TRBV19 to TRBJ2-1, with D possibly being TRBD2 (6 bases). Material for sequencing was naive T cells sorted from blood. CDR3 residues: CASSTPVGEVGYNEQFF. CDR3 coding DNA: TGTGCCAGTAGTACTCCTGTGGGGGAGGTGGGCTACAATGAGCAGTTCTTC.